The entry below describes one TCR beta chain. Repertoires were generated with immunoSEQ multiplex PCR, while TCRdb's copy carries only in-frame clones and drops some. The sample has under 150,000 clones, 94% seen once; the top ten hold about 4%. Germline CDR1 and CDR2: SGHVS and FNYEAQ. The J segment lost 6 bases and the V segment lost 5 bases, leaving 8 bases of the junction unmatched. The CDR3 is 16 residues long. The data stem from a study of brain T cells in children with intractable seizures. Only cases whose brain tissue showed the highest T cell transcript signatures were sequenced. This TCR derives from a boy younger than two with hemimegalencephaly and intractable seizures. Sequences were derived from peripheral blood, sampled at surgery. This chain joins TRBV7-6 and TRBJ2-2; the match to TRBD2 covers 11 bases. The CDR3 DNA reads TGTGCCAGCAGCGCACGCCCACTAGCGGGAGCCGGGGAGCTGTTTTTT. Encoded protein: CASSARPLAGAGELFF.